One sample yielded the 22 T cell receptor beta chains listed below, sequenced in a study of T cells in Graves' hyperthyroidism and ophthalmopathy. Amplification of TCR beta CDR3 regions was performed using RNA transcripts as template. Primed by the HTBI set, a first-round RT-PCR was run on the TCR CDR3. Each CDR3 protein is one row after TCRdb ran MiXCR on the multiplex PCR reads. The table records around 350,000 distinct CDR3 sequences, roughly 15% of them present only once. The sample consisted of blood. All receptors derive from a woman aged 25 to 39 with Graves' ophthalmopathy.

This chain connects TRBV20-1 to TRBJ1-3; no clear D. The CDR3 loop spans 14 amino acids. The germline gives CDR1 DFQATT, CDR2 SNEGSKA (reference sequence). The germline V and J ends were trimmed by 0 bases and 4 bases, with 10 bases remaining between them. The CDR3 reads CSAREESSGNTIYF. The CDR3 bases are TGCAGTGCTAGAGAAGAGTCGTCCGGAAACACCATATATTTT.

There are many counts of this clonotype. The chain couples TRBV4-2 to TRBJ2-1; 7 nucleotides agree with TRBD1. CDR1 and CDR2 from the germline V gene are LGHNA and YNFKEQ. This CDR3 contains 13 residues. V was pared by 4 bases and J by 12 bases, with 9 bases of the junction left unmatched. The CDR3 bases are TGTGCCAGCAGCCCCGGTGAAGGGGGCATGCAGTTCTTC. This gives the protein CASSPGEGGMQFF.

This clonotype occurred a few times. This rearrangement joins TRBV2 to TRBJ2-7, with D perhaps TRBD1 (5 bases). The CDR3 has 12 amino acids. The V and J ends lost 6 bases and 9 bases respectively, with 15 bases between them. The germline V gene encodes CDR1 SNHLY and CDR2 FYNNEI. CDR3 bases: TGTGCCAGCAGCTATGACAGTATTTTGCAGTACTTC. It translates to CASSYDSILQYF.

This clonotype was found a few times. The chain joins TRBV7-9 to TRBJ1-1, with D possibly matching TRBD1 (6 bases). V was clipped by 2 bases and J by 12 bases, with 16 bases between them. Germline V gene lookup returns CDR1 SEHNR and CDR2 FQNEAQ (reference sequence). This CDR3 region has 13 residues. The DNA for the CDR3 is TGTGCCAGCAGCTTATTGGATCAGGGGATACCTTTCTTT. Translation gives CASSLLDQGIPFF.

The table lists this clonotype with many counts. The chain recombines TRBV2 with TRBJ2-1; 8 bases match TRBD1. The germline gives CDR1 SNHLY, CDR2 FYNNEI. Germline trimming cut 3 bases from V and 3 bases from J; bases unmatched to any gene: 4. This CDR3 is 15 amino acids long. The CDR3 region has the DNA TGTGCCAGCAGTGATGCCGGGACAGGCTACAATGAGCAGTTCTTC. Translation gives CASSDAGTGYNEQFF.

This clonotype was counted many times. This chain links TRBV7-3 with TRBJ2-3; 12 bases agree with TRBD1. With V trimmed by 4 bases and J by 4 bases, 3 bases remained unmatched. Germline CDR1 is SGHTA and CDR2 is FQGTGA. The length of the CDR3 is 15 residues. CDR3 amino acids: CASSYGTGGPDTQYF. CDR3 bases: TGTGCCAGCAGCTACGGGACAGGGGGCCCAGATACGCAGTATTTT.

In this sample, this clonotype turned up many times. This rearrangement joins TRBV20-1 to TRBJ2-1; a weak D match, TRBD1 (6 bases). V lost 1 base and J lost 6, with 16 bases in between. The CDR3 has 15 amino acids. Germline-derived CDR1 and CDR2 are DFQATT and SNEGSKA (reference sequence). The CDR3 region has the DNA TGCAGTGCTAGAGGGGTCAGGGGCTTTAGCAATGAGCAGTTCTTC. It is translated as CSARGVRGFSNEQFF.

The V gene is TRBV11-2, the J gene TRBJ2-3; 11 positions agree with TRBD1. Germline values: CDR1 SGHAT, CDR2 FQNNGV. V shed 6 bases, J shed 4 bases, and the junction held 9 bases outside the gene matches. This CDR3 spans 16 amino acids. CDR3 amino acids: CASSSAWTGGSDTQYF. CDR3 coding DNA: TGTGCCAGCAGTTCGGCATGGACAGGGGGCTCAGATACGCAGTATTTT.

This chain joins TRBV14 and TRBJ2-2; D possibly matches TRBD1 or TRBD2 (5 bases each). Germline assignment: CDR1 SGHDN and CDR2 FVKESK. The CDR3 contains 13 residues. V lost 2 bases to trimming and J lost 6 bases, with 7 bases between them. CDR3 DNA sequence: TGTGCCAGCAGCCAACGGGGACCCGGGGAGCTGTTTTTT. Encoded protein: CASSQRGPGELFF.

On this clonotype: The missing conserved phenylalanine or tryptophan at the end of this CDR3 makes a read error likely. V is TRBV15 and J is TRBJ2-7; the match to TRBD1 covers 7 bases. Germline trimming cut 1 base from V and 7 bases from J; bases unmatched to any gene: 10. This CDR3 has 15 residues. Germline CDR1 reads LNHNV; CDR2 reads YYDKDF (reference sequence). Here the CDR3 DNA reads TGTGCCACCAGCAGAGGGGACAGTAGCTCAGAAGAGCAGTACCTC. Amino acid sequence: CATSRGDSSSEEQYL.

This clonotype appeared a single time. The chain recombines TRBV9 with TRBJ1-4; D may be TRBD1 (6 bases). In germline, CDR1 is SGDLS, CDR2 YYNGEE. Deletions cut 4 bases from V and 6 bases from J, with 16 bases between. The CDR3 is made up of 15 amino acids. The DNA for the CDR3 is TGTGCCAGCAGCCCAGATGGGGGGCTTTATGAAAAACTGTTTTTT. Protein: CASSPDGGLYEKLFF. The full variable domain, its missing parts supplied by reference TRBV9 and TRBJ1-4, is DSGVTQTPKHLITATGQRVTLRCSPRSGDLSVYWYQQSLDQGLQFLIQYYNGEERAKGNILERFSAQQFPDLHSELNLSSLELGDSALYFCASSPDGGLYEKLFFGSGTQLSVL.

Ten or more counts support this clonotype. The V and J genes are TRBV27 and TRBJ2-7; possible D gene TRBD1, 6 bases. This CDR3 contains 15 residues. V dropped 5 bases and J dropped 2 bases, with 16 bases sitting between them. The V gene's germline CDR1 is MNHEY and CDR2 SMNVEV (reference sequence). CDR3 protein: CASSATGSGTYEQYF. The CDR3 DNA reads TGTGCCAGCAGTGCCACAGGGTCAGGAACCTACGAGCAGTACTTC.

This clonotype was seen at least ten times. The rearrangement joins TRBV4-1 to TRBJ1-1; the D is unclear. Germline lookup yields CDR1 MGHRA and CDR2 YSYEKL. This CDR3 is 15 amino acids long. V was shortened by 1 base and J by 5 bases, with 14 bases between the two germline ends. The CDR3 region has the DNA TGCGCCAGCAGCCAAGGGGGTCGGTTTTCTACTGAAGCTTTCTTT. Translation: CASSQGGRFSTEAFF.

This clonotype appeared many times. The chain carries TRBV28 and TRBJ1-6; D remains ambiguous. The CDR3 consists of 12 residues. With 6 bases removed from V and 6 bases from J, the gap between germline ends came to 6 bases. From germline, CDR1 is MDHEN and CDR2 SYDVKM. CDR3 sequence: CASRQTNSPLHF. CDR3 sequence (DNA): TGTGCCAGCAGGCAGACTAATTCACCCCTCCACTTT.

This clonotype was seen ten or more times. CDR3 sequence: CASSLGGVQPQHF. The DNA for the CDR3 is TGTGCCAGCAGCTTGGGAGGCGTTCAGCCCCAGCATTTT. The V and J genes are TRBV5-8 and TRBJ1-5; D not certain. Trimming took off 0 bases at V and 6 bases at J, with 7 bases between the two ends. Germline V lookup: CDR1 SGHTS, CDR2 YDEGEE. The CDR3 covers 13 residues.

Only one count was recorded for this clonotype. V gene TRBV19 combines with J gene TRBJ1-3; D gene uncertain. From germline, CDR1 is LNHDA and CDR2 SQIVND (reference sequence). V lost 6 bases and J 0 bases, leaving 9 bases between the germline ends. The CDR3 extends over 14 amino acids. CDR3 in amino acids: CASSVLNSGNTIYF. The CDR3 DNA is TGTGCCAGTAGCGTGCTCAACTCTGGAAACACCATATATTTT.

This clonotype occurred many times. The genes are TRBV12-3 or TRBV12-4 and TRBJ1-2; a weak D match, TRBD1 (5 bases). The V gene lost 9 bases and the J gene lost 5 bases, with 16 bases spanning the gap. The CDR3 covers 13 residues. CDR3 loop: CASGAAEVYGYTF. DNA of the CDR3: TGTGCCAGTGGGGCGGCAGAAGTTTATGGCTACACCTTC.

This clonotype was seen a handful of times. J is TRBJ2-7 and V is TRBV6-1, with TRBD1 matching 7 bases. Losses at the gene ends were 6 bases for V and 3 bases for J; bases not matched to a gene: 5. Germline V lookup: CDR1 MNHNS, CDR2 SASEGT. This CDR3 is built from 13 residues. The CDR3 spells CASSRDSFYEQYF. In DNA form, the CDR3 reads TGTGCCAGCAGCCGGGACAGCTTCTACGAGCAGTACTTC.

This clonotype was counted ten times or more. V and J are TRBV18 and TRBJ2-3; D is unresolved. Germline V gene sequence: CDR1 KGHSH, CDR2 LQKENI. The CDR3 extends over 11 amino acids. Between the trimmed V and J ends, which lost 6 bases and 6 bases, there was a span of 7 bases. The CDR3 sequence is CASSREDTQYF. The CDR3 bases are TGTGCCAGCTCCCGAGAGGATACGCAGTATTTT.

Many counts were recorded for this clonotype. This rearrangement joins TRBV20-1 to TRBJ1-5, with D unclear. The CDR3 sequence is 15 residues long. Trimming left V 5 bases short and J 3 bases short, with 17 bases between. Germline CDR1 DFQATT, CDR2 SNEGSKA (reference sequence). The CDR3 nucleotides are TGCAGTGCTCGCGAAAATGGGCGTAACAATCAGCCCCAGCATTTT. Amino acid sequence: CSARENGRNNQPQHF.

This clonotype was seen a few times. The V gene is TRBV7-8, the J gene TRBJ2-1; D is undetermined. V lost 5 bases and J lost 2, with 25 bases in between. The length of the CDR3 is 19 residues. CDR1 is SGHVS, CDR2 FQNEAQ, per germline. CDR3 in DNA: TGTGCCAGCAGCCTTCGGCGTTTGTCGGCGGTAAAGACCTACAATGAGCAGTTCTTC. It codes for CASSLRRLSAVKTYNEQFF.

At least ten counts were recorded for this clonotype. The chain is built from TRBV12-3 or TRBV12-4 and TRBJ1-3, with TRBD1 matching 7 bases. Losses at the gene ends were 7 bases for V and 0 bases for J; bases not matched to a gene: 6. CDR3 length: 15 residues. CDR3 DNA sequence: TGTGCCAGCACCGCCGGGACAGCCTCTGGAAACACCATATATTTT. This gives the protein CASTAGTASGNTIYF.